The rows below give T cell receptor beta chains drawn from one sample of a study of blood T cells in healthy people across ages. One entry per CDR3 protein results from TCRdb running MiXCR on the 5' RACE reads. The data hold 1 million or so distinct CDR3 sequences, with roughly a quarter observed a single time. The data also belong to a second study, concerning T cells of mothers and their children.

The sequenced material came from blood. The source is a girl aged 2 to 9 in good health. Both conserved end residues are part of each CDR3. Each record gives: J gene, D gene, clone size, V gene, CDR3 DNA, CDR3 protein. The D gene is left open where the match is weak. Some rows mark clone size as missing; the rest say once, few, many or name a class of expanded clone.

J gene: TRBJ2-3; D gene: NA; clone size: few; V gene: TRBV29-1; CDR3 DNA: TGCAGCGTTGTTTCTCGGACTGAGGATACGCAGTATTTT; CDR3 protein: CSVVSRTEDTQYF
J gene: TRBJ1-3; D gene: TRBD1; clone size: few; V gene: TRBV29-1; CDR3 DNA: TGCAGCGTTTTAACCACAGGGGAAGGAAACACCATATATTTT; CDR3 protein: CSVLTTGEGNTIYF
J gene: TRBJ2-2; D gene: NA; clone size: NA; V gene: TRBV3-1; CDR3 DNA: TGTGCCAGCAGCCAAGCCTGGACGGGGAACACCGGGGAGCTGTTTTTT; CDR3 protein: CASSQAWTGNTGELFF
J gene: TRBJ2-1; D gene: NA; clone size: NA; V gene: TRBV4-1; CDR3 DNA: TGCGCCAGCAGCCCCACGGAGTCCAATGAGCAGTTCTTT; CDR3 protein: CASSPTESNEQFF
J gene: TRBJ1-2; D gene: NA; clone size: NA; V gene: TRBV20-1; CDR3 DNA: TGCAGTGCTAGTCTGGGGGGTAACTATGGCTACACCTTC; CDR3 protein: CSASLGGNYGYTF
J gene: TRBJ2-2; D gene: NA; clone size: few; V gene: TRBV12-5; CDR3 DNA: TGTGCTAGTGGTCCAGCCGGGGAGCTGTTTTTT; CDR3 protein: CASGPAGELFF
J gene: TRBJ2-5; D gene: NA; clone size: few; V gene: TRBV29-1; CDR3 DNA: TGCAGCGGAGAAAGGCAGGCGGGGGAGACCCAGTACTTC; CDR3 protein: CSGERQAGETQYF
J gene: TRBJ2-3; D gene: NA; clone size: few; V gene: TRBV20-1; CDR3 DNA: TGCAGTGCTAGTCATGAGACTACTAGCACAGATACGCAGTATTTT; CDR3 protein: CSASHETTSTDTQYF
J gene: TRBJ2-1; D gene: NA; clone size: few; V gene: TRBV29-1; CDR3 DNA: TGCAGCGTTGAATGGCAGGCCGTGTACAATGAGCAGTTCTTC; CDR3 protein: CSVEWQAVYNEQFF
J gene: TRBJ2-5; D gene: NA; clone size: NA; V gene: TRBV7-2; CDR3 DNA: TGTGCCAGCAGCTTAGTCTTGGGGACCCAGTACTTC; CDR3 protein: CASSLVLGTQYF
J gene: TRBJ2-4; D gene: TRBD1; clone size: few; V gene: TRBV6-5; CDR3 DNA: TGTGCCAGCAGGAGACAGGGGTCCAAAAACATTCAGTACTTC; CDR3 protein: CASRRQGSKNIQYF
J gene: TRBJ1-1; D gene: NA; clone size: few; V gene: TRBV12-3/TRBV12-4; CDR3 DNA: TGTGCCAGCAGTTTTGGGAAAACTGAAGCTTTCTTT; CDR3 protein: CASSFGKTEAFF
J gene: TRBJ2-1; D gene: TRBD2; clone size: few; V gene: TRBV3-1; CDR3 DNA: TGTGCCAGCAGCCCCGCGGGAGGTGAGCAGTTCTTC; CDR3 protein: CASSPAGGEQFF
J gene: TRBJ1-2; D gene: TRBD1; clone size: few; V gene: TRBV7-9; CDR3 DNA: TGTGCCAGCAGCCCGATGTGGGAAGGACAGGGGGACGGCTACACCTTC; CDR3 protein: CASSPMWEGQGDGYTF